These 30 T cell receptor beta chains share one sample of origin, sequenced in a study of CD8+CD57+ T cells in acquired aplastic anemia. For CDR3 and TCR beta VDJ profiling, genomic DNA was the template used. TCRdb reprocessed the reads with MiXCR, giving one entry per CDR3 protein. This table has approximately 470,000 distinct CDR3 sequences, about a third appearing once. All sequencing subjects had displayed CD8+CD57+ cell expansion on flow cytometry. The source material was sorted CD4+, CD8+, or CD8+CD57+ T cells (not recorded which) from PBMCs. The receptors come from a human donor with aplastic anemia.

This clonotype was counted at least ten times. The chain combines TRBV20-1 with TRBJ1-6, with D unclear. CDR3 length: 12 residues. Deletions cut 6 bases from V and 11 bases from J, with 14 bases between. Germline V gives CDR1 DFQATT, CDR2 SNEGSKA (reference sequence). This CDR3 reads CSAELQRPPLHF. CDR3 DNA: TGCAGTGCCGAACTACAGCGACCACCCCTCCACTTT.

This clonotype turned up a few times. J is TRBJ2-7 and V is TRBV2; weak D call: TRBD1 (6 bases). Germline V gene lookup returns CDR1 SNHLY and CDR2 FYNNEI. V lost 8 bases and J lost 0, with 14 bases in between. This CDR3 has 14 residues. CDR3: CASARTGTSYEQYF. CDR3 nucleotides: TGTGCCAGCGCGAGAACAGGGACCTCCTACGAGCAGTACTTC.

This rearrangement joins TRBV6-1 to TRBJ2-2, with 9 bases fitting TRBD2. V trimming: 4 bases; J trimming: 0 bases; junction bases outside the gene matches: 6. Germline lookup yields CDR1 MNHNS and CDR2 SASEGT. The CDR3 is 17 residues long. This CDR3 reads CASSATSGGANTGELFF. CDR3 bases: TGTGCCAGCAGTGCGACTAGCGGAGGGGCGAACACCGGGGAGCTGTTTTTT.

This clonotype occurred a few times. V usage is TRBV19 and J usage is TRBJ2-2; TRBD2 is a possible D gene (6 bases). The CDR3 has 14 amino acids. Germline V gene data show CDR1 as LNHDA and CDR2 as SQIVND (reference sequence). Trimming cost V 7 bases and J 3 bases, with 12 bases left between them. The CDR3 here is CASIGLAYTGELFF. In DNA, the CDR3 is TGTGCCAGTATAGGGCTAGCGTACACCGGGGAGCTGTTTTTT.

As concerns this clonotype: Being one base from a much bigger clone, this may be a read error. V gene TRBV7-9 combines with J gene TRBJ2-7, with 9 bases aligning to TRBD2. The CDR3 is made up of 15 amino acids. Germline V CDR1 and CDR2: SEHNR, FQNEAQ (reference sequence). The CDR3 here is CACSTRAGGPYEQYF. DNA of the CDR3: TGTGCCTGCAGCACCCGAGCGGGAGGACCCTACGAGCAGTACTTC.

V gene TRBV25-1 combines with J gene TRBJ2-1; D possibly corresponds to TRBD2 (6 bases). Trimming shortened V by 6 bases and J by 0 bases, and 18 bases separated the two germline ends. Germline V gene sequence: CDR1 MGHDK, CDR2 SYGVNS. CDR3 size: 17 residues. CDR3 protein: CASSRRDRSSSYNEQFF. The CDR3 DNA follows: TGTGCCAGCAGCCGGAGGGACCGATCGAGCTCCTACAATGAGCAGTTCTTC. The variable domain in full, with the rest retrieved from reference TRBV25-1 and TRBJ2-1, is EADIYQTPRYLVIGTGKKITLECSQTMGHDKMYWYQQDPGMELHLIHYSYGVNSTEKGDLSSESTVSRIRTEHFPLTLESARPSHTSQYLCASSRRDRSSSYNEQFFGPGTRLTVL.

The chain has TRBV27 and TRBJ1-5; tentatively, D is TRBD1 (5 bases). The germline V and J ends were trimmed by 3 bases and 9 bases, with 9 bases remaining between them. This CDR3 spans 12 amino acids. CDR1 is MNHEY, CDR2 SMNVEV, per germline (reference sequence). DNA of the CDR3: TGTGCCAGCAGTTTTACAGGAGCGCCCCAGCATTTT. It codes for CASSFTGAPQHF.

This clonotype appeared many times. The V gene is TRBV9, the J gene TRBJ2-3; D call uncertain. Trimming removed 2 bases at V and 6 bases at J, with 13 bases between. The CDR3 contains 14 residues. Germline V lookup: CDR1 SGDLS, CDR2 YYNGEE. The CDR3 here is CASSVSSRLDTQYF. CDR3 coding DNA: TGTGCCAGCAGCGTCAGCAGTAGGCTCGATACGCAGTATTTT.

The chain recombines TRBV30 with TRBJ1-1, with a tentative D call TRBD1 (5 bases). The CDR3 runs to 14 residues. The V gene's germline CDR1 is GTSNPN and CDR2 SVGIG (reference sequence). Deletions cut 3 bases from V and 1 base from J, with 12 bases between. CDR3 in amino acids: CAWSVVGGNTEAFF. The CDR3 DNA follows: TGTGCCTGGAGCGTCGTGGGGGGGAACACTGAAGCTTTCTTT.

Remarks on this clonotype: Relative to the germline gene, one junction end is altered; a read error may explain this. The V gene is TRBV10-3, the J gene TRBJ1-5, with D possibly TRBD1 on 5 matching bases. Germline loops: CDR1 ENHRY, CDR2 SYGVKD. The CDR3 sequence is 16 residues long. In DNA form, the CDR3 reads TGTGCCAGCAGTCCCTGGACACAGACAAGCAATCAGCCCCAGCATTTT. Protein product: CASSPWTQTSNQPQHF.

Concerning this clonotype itself: At one end the junction does not follow the germline gene, possibly because of a read error. This sequence joins TRBV2 and TRBJ1-6; possibly TRBD1 for D (6 bases). The germline V gene encodes CDR1 SNHLY and CDR2 FYNNEI. This CDR3 is built from 14 residues. The CDR3 region is CASRLTGRDSPLHF. CDR3 nucleotides: TGTGCCAGCAGACTTACAGGGAGGGATTCACCCCTCCACTTC. Based on the CDR3 plus reference TRBV2 and TRBJ1-6, the full variable domain is EPEVTQTPSHQVTQMGQEVILRCVPISNHLYFYWYRQILGQKVEFLVSFYNNEISEKSEIFDDQFSVERPDGSNFTLKIRSTKLEDSAMYFCASRLTGRDSPLHFGNGTRLTVT.

Note on this clonotype: A much larger clone is a single base away; this may be a read error. The CDR3 region is CASSPGLIQETQYF. CDR3 DNA sequence: TGTGCCAGCTCCCCTGGGCTTATCCAAGAGACCCAGTACTTC. This chain connects TRBV6-1 to TRBJ2-5; D is undetermined. The CDR3 is made up of 14 amino acids. V dropped 8 bases and J dropped 1 base, with 14 bases sitting between them. Germline V gene data show CDR1 as MNHNS and CDR2 as SASEGT.

CDR3 in amino acids: CSARDEQGRPDTQYF. Here the CDR3 DNA reads TGCAGTGCTAGAGATGAACAGGGCCGCCCAGATACGCAGTATTTT. V and J are TRBV20-1 and TRBJ2-3; maybe TRBD1 (6 bases). The CDR3 covers 15 residues. With 0 bases removed from V and 4 bases from J, the gap between germline ends came to 14 bases. CDR1 DFQATT and CDR2 SNEGSKA come from the germline V gene (reference sequence).

V gene TRBV29-1 combines with J gene TRBJ1-2, with 8 bases that match TRBD1. The trim removed 2 bases at V and 1 base at J, leaving 6 bases unmatched. CDR1 SQVTM and CDR2 ANQGSEA come from the germline V gene. This CDR3 has 15 amino acids. The CDR3 sequence is CSVELGTGSNYGYTF. CDR3 DNA: TGCAGCGTTGAATTGGGGACAGGCAGTAACTATGGCTACACCTTC.

This chain joins TRBV12-3 or TRBV12-4 and TRBJ2-7, with D perhaps TRBD1 or TRBD2 (5 bases each). This CDR3 contains 13 residues. V lost 6 bases to trimming and J lost 3 bases, with 12 bases between them. The DNA for the CDR3 is TGTGCCAGCAGGATTCCGGGGCACTACGAGCAGTACTTC. It specifies CASRIPGHYEQYF.

This clonotype was found many times. V gene TRBV15 combines with J gene TRBJ1-4, with D possibly matching TRBD1 (6 bases). In germline, CDR1 is LNHNV, CDR2 YYDKDF (reference sequence). This CDR3 is built from 14 residues. V shed 3 bases and J shed 5 bases, with 10 bases lying between them. CDR3 DNA sequence: TGTGCCACCAGCAGCACAGGGAGAAATGAAAAACTGTTTTTT. It translates to CATSSTGRNEKLFF.

The table lists this clonotype with many counts. The chain joins TRBV7-2 to TRBJ1-2, with D unclear. CDR1 and CDR2 from the germline V gene are SGHTA and FQGNSA. The CDR3 is 15 residues long. Trimming left V 5 bases short and J 4 bases short, with 17 bases between. The CDR3 loop is CASSPNFPHTYGYTF. The CDR3 bases are TGTGCCAGCAGCCCCAACTTTCCCCATACCTATGGCTACACCTTC.

J is TRBJ2-1 and V is TRBV19, with D possibly TRBD1 on 5 matching bases. This CDR3 is built from 15 residues. Germline CDR1 and CDR2: LNHDA and SQIVND (reference sequence). The V and J ends lost 2 bases and 6 bases respectively, with 14 bases between them. Written as DNA, the CDR3 is TGTGCCAGTAGTATAACCGGCACAGGCAGCAATGAGCAGTTCTTC. Translation: CASSITGTGSNEQFF.

This clonotype was seen more than once but under ten times. This may be a read error, as it is one base from a much larger clone. This is likely a read error, given that the CDR3 carries no conserved phenylalanine or tryptophan at its end. The rearrangement uses TRBV2 and TRBJ1-5, with TRBD1 matching 7 bases. Trimming at V came to 6 bases and at J to 2 bases, leaving 4 bases not matched to a gene. Looked up from germline, CDR1 is SNHLY and CDR2 is FYNNEI. The CDR3 spans 14 residues. CDR3 nucleotide sequence: TGTGCCAGCAGCGATGACAGGGGCAATCAGCCCCAGCATCTT. It translates to CASSDDRGNQPQHL.

This chain joins TRBV19 and TRBJ1-5; the D gene is possibly TRBD1 (5 bases). Germline-derived CDR1 and CDR2 are LNHDA and SQIVND (reference sequence). This CDR3 region has 13 residues. V dropped 11 bases and J dropped 7 bases, with 18 bases sitting between them. The CDR3 here is CAWSVGLRQPQHF. The CDR3 DNA follows: TGTGCCTGGAGTGTGGGGCTAAGGCAGCCCCAGCATTTT.

The V gene is TRBV12-3 or TRBV12-4, the J gene TRBJ2-7, with TRBD2 matching over 10 bases. After removal of 1 base from V and 7 bases from J, the junction contained 10 bases not matched to a gene. The CDR3 spans 16 residues. The CDR3, as DNA: TGTGCCAGCAGTTTAGTCCCAGCGGGAGGGCCGGAAGAGCAGTACTTC. This gives the protein CASSLVPAGGPEEQYF.

This chain links TRBV5-4 with TRBJ2-1, with TRBD2 matching 9 bases. Trimming removed 1 base from V and 4 bases from J; junction bases left unmatched: 3. The germline V gene encodes CDR1 SGHNT and CDR2 YYREEE (reference sequence). The CDR3 covers 15 residues. CDR3 protein: CASSLPSGEYNEQFF. Here the CDR3 DNA reads TGTGCCAGCAGCTTGCCTAGCGGGGAGTACAATGAGCAGTTCTTC.

This clonotype was detected a few times. This may stem from a read error, because a much larger clone lies one nucleotide away. The chain is built from TRBV2 and TRBJ2-1; D gene unclear. The CDR3 spans 12 residues. V gave up 4 bases and J gave up 6 bases, with 7 bases separating them. From germline, CDR1 is SNHLY and CDR2 FYNNEI. Here the CDR3 reads CASSGLINEQFF. CDR3 nucleotides: TGTGCCAGCAGTGGTTTAATCAATGAGCAGTTCTTC.

This CDR3 reads CASRQLDRGGNTIYF. CDR3 nucleotides: TGTGCCAGCCGCCAACTGGACAGGGGTGGAAACACCATATATTTT. The genes are TRBV6-1 and TRBJ1-3, with 9 bases fitting TRBD1. Germline assignment: CDR1 MNHNS and CDR2 SASEGT. CDR3 length: 15 residues. V was pared by 8 bases and J by 3 bases, with 8 bases of the junction left unmatched.

The chain recombines TRBV11-2 with TRBJ2-1; 9 bases map to TRBD1. From germline, CDR1 is SGHAT and CDR2 FQNNGV. The J segment lost 7 bases and the V segment lost 5 bases, leaving 9 bases of the junction unmatched. The CDR3 spans 15 residues. CDR3 nucleotides: TGTGCCAGCAGCCTATGGACAGGGGCGGGAAATGAGCAGTTCTTC. It encodes CASSLWTGAGNEQFF. Supplemented by reference TRBV11-2 and TRBJ2-1, the full variable domain reads EAGVAQSPRYKIIEKRQSVAFWCNPISGHATLYWYQQILGQGPKLLIQFQNNGVVDDSQLPKDRFSAERLKGVDSTLKIQPAKLEDSAVYLCASSLWTGAGNEQFFGPGTRLTVL.

CDR3 loop: CASSQDPVGYGYTF. The CDR3 nucleotides are TGCGCCAGCAGCCAAGACCCAGTCGGCTATGGCTACACCTTC. V and J are TRBV5-1 and TRBJ1-2; no clear D gene. In germline, CDR1 is SGHRS, CDR2 YFSETQ. CDR3 length: 14 residues. The V gene lost 4 bases and the J gene lost 4 bases, with 14 bases spanning the gap.

V gene TRBV2 combines with J gene TRBJ2-7, with D perhaps TRBD1 or TRBD2 (5 bases each). Trimming cost V 6 bases and J 5 bases, with 14 bases left between them. Germline V gene sequence: CDR1 SNHLY, CDR2 FYNNEI. This CDR3 region has 13 residues. This CDR3 is CASRGTVRNEQYF. Here the CDR3 DNA reads TGTGCCAGCAGAGGGACGGTAAGGAACGAGCAGTACTTC.

The chain carries TRBV2 and TRBJ2-2; 8 nucleotides align to TRBD2. Per germline, CDR1 SNHLY and CDR2 FYNNEI. The CDR3 consists of 15 residues. V gave up 10 bases and J gave up 4 bases; unmatched junction bases: 11. The CDR3: CATTLGLGVTGELFF. For the CDR3, the DNA is TGTGCCACCACTTTGGGACTAGGGGTCACCGGGGAGCTGTTTTTT.

Comment on this clonotype: An end of the junction does not agree with germline; a read error may underlie this. This chain joins TRBV10-3 and TRBJ1-1; perhaps TRBD1 as D (6 bases). The CDR3 sequence is 12 residues long. In germline, CDR1 is ENHRY, CDR2 SYGVKD. Here the CDR3 DNA reads TGTGCCATCAGTTTAAGGGACACTGAGGCTTTCTTT. It translates to CAISLRDTEAFF.

The gene calls are TRBV7-6 and TRBJ2-7; 11 bases align to TRBD2. The CDR3 loop spans 14 amino acids. Germline assignment: CDR1 SGHVS and CDR2 FNYEAQ. Unmatched junction bases numbered 6, after V lost 8 bases and J lost 3 bases. CDR3 sequence (DNA): TGTGCCAGCTCAACTAGCGGGAGCCACTACGAGCAGTACTTC. It translates to CASSTSGSHYEQYF. The full variable domain, completed using reference TRBV7-6 and TRBJ2-7, is GAGVSQSPRYKVTKRGQDVALRCDPISGHVSLYWYRQALGQGPEFLTYFNYEAQQDKSGLPNDRFSAERPEGSISTLTIQRTEQRDSAMYRCASSTSGSHYEQYFGPGTRLTVT.